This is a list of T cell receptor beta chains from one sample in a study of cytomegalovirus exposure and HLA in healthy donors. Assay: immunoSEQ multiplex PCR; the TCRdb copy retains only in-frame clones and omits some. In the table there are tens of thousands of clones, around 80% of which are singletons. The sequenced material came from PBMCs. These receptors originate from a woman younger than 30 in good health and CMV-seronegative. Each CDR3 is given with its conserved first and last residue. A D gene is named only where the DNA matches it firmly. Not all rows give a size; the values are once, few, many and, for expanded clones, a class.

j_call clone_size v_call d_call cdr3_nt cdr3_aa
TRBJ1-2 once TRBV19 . TGTGCCAGTAGTATAGCATCGGGTCCGGCTTCGGGAGGCTACACCTTC CASSIASGPASGGYTF
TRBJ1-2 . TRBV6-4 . TGTGCCAGCAGTGACGAGGGGGATGGCTACACCTTC CASSDEGDGYTF
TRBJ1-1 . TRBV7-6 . TGTGCCAGCAGCTTAGGGCAGGGGCTGAACACTGAAGCTTTCTTT CASSLGQGLNTEAFF
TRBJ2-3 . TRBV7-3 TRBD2 TGTGCCAGCAGCTTAACGCTAGCGGGATATGATACGCAGTATTTT CASSLTLAGYDTQYF
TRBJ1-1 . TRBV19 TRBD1 TGTGCCAGTAGTATGGGACAGATCACTGAAGCTTTCTTT CASSMGQITEAFF
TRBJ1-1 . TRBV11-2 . TGTGCCAGCAGCTTATCTATTGAAGCTTTCTTT CASSLSIEAFF
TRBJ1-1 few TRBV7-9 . TGTGCCAGCAGCCGCAGGGAGAACACTGAAGCTTTCTTT CASSRRENTEAFF
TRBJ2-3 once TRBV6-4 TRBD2 TGTGCCAGCAGTGACTGGGGGGGATCCACAGATACGCAGTATTTT CASSDWGGSTDTQYF
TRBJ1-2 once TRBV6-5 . TGTGCCAGCAGTTACTCTGGCAATCCCTTCTATGGCTACACCTTC CASSYSGNPFYGYTF
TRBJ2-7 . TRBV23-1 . TGCGCCAGCAGTCAGCGGCGGGACAGATCGACCTACGAGCAGTACTTC CASSQRRDRSTYEQYF
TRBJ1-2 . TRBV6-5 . TGTGCCAGCACCGCCGGGATGGGCACTGGCTACACCTTC CASTAGMGTGYTF
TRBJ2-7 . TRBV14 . TGTGCCAGCAGCGGAGCGGGGCGGGGGCCCGAGCAGTACTTC CASSGAGRGPEQYF
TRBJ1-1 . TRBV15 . TGTGCCACCAGCAAAGCTCCGGGCACTGAAGCTTTCTTT CATSKAPGTEAFF
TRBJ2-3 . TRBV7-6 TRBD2 TGTGCCAGCAGCCGGGGACTACCCTCCACAGATACGCAGTATTTT CASSRGLPSTDTQYF
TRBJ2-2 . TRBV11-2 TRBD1 TGTGCCAGCAGCTCCCTGGGACAGGGGTTCACCGGGGAGCTGTTTTTT CASSSLGQGFTGELFF
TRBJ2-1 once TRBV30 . TGTGCCTGGAGTCTCTCGGGGTGGGAGCAGTTCTTC CAWSLSGWEQFF
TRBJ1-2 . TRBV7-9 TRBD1 TGTGCCAGCAGCTTAGTAACAGGGGCTAGTTACTATGGCTACACCTTC CASSLVTGASYYGYTF
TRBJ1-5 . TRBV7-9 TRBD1 TGTGCCAGCAGCTTGTCGGACAGGGATAGCAATCAGCCCCAGCATTTT CASSLSDRDSNQPQHF
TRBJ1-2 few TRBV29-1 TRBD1 TGCAGCGTTGATGGGGGACAGAACTATGGCTACCCCTTC CSVDGGQNYGYPF
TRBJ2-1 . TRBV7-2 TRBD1 TGTGCCAGCAGCTACCGGGACAGCTACAATGAGCAGTTCTTC CASSYRDSYNEQFF
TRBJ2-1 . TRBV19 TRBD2 TGTGCCAGTAGTTTAGTAGCGGGAAAGTACAATGAGCAGTTCTTC CASSLVAGKYNEQFF
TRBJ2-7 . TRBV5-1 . TGCGCCAGCAGCTTGGGCTCCAGCTCCTACGAGCAGTACTTC CASSLGSSSYEQYF
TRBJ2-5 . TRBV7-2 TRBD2 TGTGCCAGCAGCCTTTTAGCGGGGGAGACCCAGTACTTC CASSLLAGETQYF
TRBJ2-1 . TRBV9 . TGTGCCAGCAGCCCCCAACTAGTTTTCGGAGTGAATGAGCAGTTCTTC CASSPQLVFGVNEQFF
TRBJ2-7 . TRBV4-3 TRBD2 TGCGCCAGCAGCTCGACTAGCGGGGCTTACGAGCAGTACTTC CASSSTSGAYEQYF
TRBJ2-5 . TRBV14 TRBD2 TGTGCCAGCAGTCGGACTAGCGGGAGGGAGTACCAAGAGACCCAGTACTTC CASSRTSGREYQETQYF
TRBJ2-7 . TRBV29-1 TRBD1 TGCAGCGTGAGGACAGGGGGCCGTAAGCAGTACTTC CSVRTGGRKQYF
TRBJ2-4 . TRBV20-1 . TGCAGTGCTAGTCCAGGGTACATTCAGTACTTC CSASPGYIQYF
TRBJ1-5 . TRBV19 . TGTGCCAGTAGTTTAGGAGGGGGAGGCAATCAGCCCCAGCATTTT CASSLGGGGNQPQHF
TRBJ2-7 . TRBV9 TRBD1 TGTGCCAGCAGCCCCTCGGACAGGGGGCTCGTATTCTCCTACGAGCAGTACTTC CASSPSDRGLVFSYEQYF
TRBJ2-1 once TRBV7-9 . TGTGCCAGCAGCTTACAGTGGGTCGCTAGTGAGCAGTTCTTC CASSLQWVASEQFF
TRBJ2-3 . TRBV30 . TGTGCCTGGACCCCAGGGGAAGGAGATACGCAGTATTTT CAWTPGEGDTQYF
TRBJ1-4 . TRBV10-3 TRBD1 TGTGCCCCACTAATCGGGACAGGGTTCGAAAAACTGTTTTTT CAPLIGTGFEKLFF
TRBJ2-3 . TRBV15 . TGTGCCACCAGCAGCACCCGGGTCCTAGCCCCAGATACGCAGTATTTT CATSSTRVLAPDTQYF
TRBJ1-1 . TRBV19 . TGTGCCAGTAGTATAGGGGGAGAACTCAGGCCAATGCCGGAAGCTTTCTTT CASSIGGELRPMPEAFF
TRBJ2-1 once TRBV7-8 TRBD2 TGTGCCAGCAGCCCCGCAAGCGGGGGCTCCTACAATGAGCAGTTCTTC CASSPASGGSYNEQFF
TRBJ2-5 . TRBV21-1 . TGTGCCAGCAGCAAAGAGGGAGGGGAAGAGACCCAGTACTTC CASSKEGGEETQYF
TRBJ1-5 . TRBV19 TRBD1 TGTGCCAGCAAGACCGGGACAGAGTTCAATCAGCCCCAGCATTTT CASKTGTEFNQPQHF
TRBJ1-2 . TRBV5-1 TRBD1 TGCGCCAGCAGCTTGGTCGGACAGGGGGCTTTTTATGGCTACACCTTC CASSLVGQGAFYGYTF
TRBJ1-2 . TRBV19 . TGTGCCAGTAGTATAGTTGGGGCAGATTATGGCTACACCTTC CASSIVGADYGYTF
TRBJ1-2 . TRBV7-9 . TGTGCCAGCAGCTTAGACGGGGGTAGGGAGGGCTACACCTTC CASSLDGGREGYTF
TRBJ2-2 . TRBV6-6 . TGTGCCAGCAATAGTAATAGGGGGGGCGGGGAGCTGTTTTTT CASNSNRGGGELFF
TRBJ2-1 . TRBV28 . TGTGCCAGCAGCTTGGCCGTAGCGGACTACAATGAGCAGTTCTTC CASSLAVADYNEQFF
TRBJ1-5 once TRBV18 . TGTGCCAGCTCACCAGGCAGGGCCAGCAATCAGCCCCAGCATTTT CASSPGRASNQPQHF
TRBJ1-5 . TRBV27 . TGTGCCAGCAGTTTGGGCATAATTCAGCCCCAGCATTTT CASSLGIIQPQHF
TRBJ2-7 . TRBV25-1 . TGTGCCAGCAGGGGGGGCGGGGGCTACGAGCAGTACTTC CASRGGGGYEQYF
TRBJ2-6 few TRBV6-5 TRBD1 TGTGCCAGCAGTCGGGACAGCTCTGGGGCCAACGTCCTGACTTTC CASSRDSSGANVLTF
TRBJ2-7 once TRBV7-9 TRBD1 TGTGCCAGCCAACAGGGGGAGGCCTACGAGCAGTACTTC CASQQGEAYEQYF
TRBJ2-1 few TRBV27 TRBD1 TGTGCCAGCAGTATACGACAGGGGCCTGAGCAGTTCTTC CASSIRQGPEQFF
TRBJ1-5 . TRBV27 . TGTGCCAGCCTTCCTGTCTGGGGAGGGTATCAGCCCCAGCATTTT CASLPVWGGYQPQHF
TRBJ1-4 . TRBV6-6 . TGTGCCAGCAGACCCCCGGGGGGGAGTGGCGAAAAACTGTTTTTT CASRPPGGSGEKLFF
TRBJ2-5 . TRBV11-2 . TGTGCCAGCAGGAACAATCTAGCTCGGGAGACCCAGTACTTC CASRNNLARETQYF
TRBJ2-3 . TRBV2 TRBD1 TGTGCCGGCCAACACACCCAGGGGGCATATACGCAGTATTTT CAGQHTQGAYTQYF
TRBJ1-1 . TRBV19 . TGTGCCAGTAGTATAGATGGAGGACCTGAAGCTTTCTTT CASSIDGGPEAFF